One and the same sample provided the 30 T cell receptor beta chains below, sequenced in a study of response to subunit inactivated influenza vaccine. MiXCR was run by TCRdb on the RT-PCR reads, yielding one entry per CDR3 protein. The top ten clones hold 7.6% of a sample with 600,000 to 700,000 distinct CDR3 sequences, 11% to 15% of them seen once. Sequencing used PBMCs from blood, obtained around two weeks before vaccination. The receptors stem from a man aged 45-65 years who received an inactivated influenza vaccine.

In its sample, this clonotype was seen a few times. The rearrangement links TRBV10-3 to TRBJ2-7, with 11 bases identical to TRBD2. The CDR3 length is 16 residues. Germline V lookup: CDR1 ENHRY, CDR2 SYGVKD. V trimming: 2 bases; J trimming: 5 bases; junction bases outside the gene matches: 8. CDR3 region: CAISEGLSGRAHEQYF. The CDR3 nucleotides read TGTGCCATCAGTGAGGGCCTTAGCGGGAGGGCCCACGAGCAGTACTTC.

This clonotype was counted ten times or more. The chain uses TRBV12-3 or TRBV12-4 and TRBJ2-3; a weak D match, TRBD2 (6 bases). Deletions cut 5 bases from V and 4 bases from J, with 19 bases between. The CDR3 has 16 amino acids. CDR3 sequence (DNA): TGTGCCAGCAGTCCCTTAGCGGAACTTCTCTCAGATACGCAGTATTTT. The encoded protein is CASSPLAELLSDTQYF.

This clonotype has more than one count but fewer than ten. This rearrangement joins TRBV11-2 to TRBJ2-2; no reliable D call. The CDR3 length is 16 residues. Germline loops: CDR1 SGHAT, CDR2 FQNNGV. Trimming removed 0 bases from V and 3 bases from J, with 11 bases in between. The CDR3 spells CASSLESMADTGELFF. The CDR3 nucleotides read TGTGCCAGCAGCTTAGAAAGCATGGCGGACACCGGGGAGCTGTTTTTT.

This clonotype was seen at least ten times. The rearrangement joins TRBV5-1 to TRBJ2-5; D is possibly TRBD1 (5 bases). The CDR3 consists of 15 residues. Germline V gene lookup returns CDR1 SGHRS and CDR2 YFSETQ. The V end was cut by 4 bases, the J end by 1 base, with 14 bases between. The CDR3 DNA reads TGCGCCAGCAGCCACCGACAGAGCCTCCAAGAGACCCAGTACTTC. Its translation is CASSHRQSLQETQYF.

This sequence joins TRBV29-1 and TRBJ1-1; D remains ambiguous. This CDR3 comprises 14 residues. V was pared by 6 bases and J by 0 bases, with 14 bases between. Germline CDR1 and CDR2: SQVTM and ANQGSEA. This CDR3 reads CSVTYTSMNTEAFF. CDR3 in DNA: TGCAGCGTCACATACACGTCGATGAACACTGAAGCTTTCTTT.

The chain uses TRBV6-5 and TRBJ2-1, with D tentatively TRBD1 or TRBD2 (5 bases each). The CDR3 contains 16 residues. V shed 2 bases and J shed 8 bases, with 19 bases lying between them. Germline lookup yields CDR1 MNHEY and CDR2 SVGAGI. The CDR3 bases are TGTGCCAGCAGTTACAGTGTAGGGACGGCGTATGATGAGCAGTTCTTC. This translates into CASSYSVGTAYDEQFF.

DNA of the CDR3: TGCGCCAGCAGCCCGACAGGGGGGAGCTTCTACGAGCAGTACTTC. It encodes CASSPTGGSFYEQYF. V and J are TRBV5-1 and TRBJ2-7, with TRBD1 matching over 9 bases. CDR1 and CDR2 from the germline V gene are SGHRS and YFSETQ. J was trimmed by 3 bases and V by 4 bases; bases with no gene match: 8. The CDR3 covers 15 residues.

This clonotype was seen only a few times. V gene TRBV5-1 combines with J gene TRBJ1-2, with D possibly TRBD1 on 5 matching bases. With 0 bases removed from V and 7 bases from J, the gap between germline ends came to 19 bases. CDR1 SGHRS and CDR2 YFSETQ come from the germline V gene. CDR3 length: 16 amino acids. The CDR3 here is CASSLAGQDLVGGYTF. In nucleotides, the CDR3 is TGCGCCAGCAGCTTGGCCGGACAAGACCTTGTCGGTGGCTACACCTTC.

CDR3 nucleotide sequence: TGCAGTGCCCCAGGGCAGTGGGGGGGGACCCAGTACTTC. Translated: CSAPGQWGGTQYF. The rearrangement uses TRBV20-1 and TRBJ2-5; 7 nucleotides line up with TRBD2. Germline V CDR1 and CDR2: DFQATT, SNEGSKA (reference sequence). The CDR3 is made up of 13 amino acids. Losses at the gene ends were 6 bases for V and 7 bases for J; bases not matched to a gene: 11.

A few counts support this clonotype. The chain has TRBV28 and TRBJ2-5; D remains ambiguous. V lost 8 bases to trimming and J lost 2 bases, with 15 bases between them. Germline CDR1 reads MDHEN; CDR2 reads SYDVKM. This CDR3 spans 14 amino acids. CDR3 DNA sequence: TGTGCCAGCGGAAGGACGCCCTTACAAGAGACCCAGTACTTC. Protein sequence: CASGRTPLQETQYF.

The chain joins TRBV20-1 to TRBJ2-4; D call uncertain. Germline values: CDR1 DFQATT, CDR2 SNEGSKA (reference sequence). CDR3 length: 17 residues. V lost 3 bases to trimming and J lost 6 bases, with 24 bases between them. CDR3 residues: CSARIGPARRRGNIQYF. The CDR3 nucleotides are TGCAGTGCTAGGATCGGCCCGGCCAGGCGCCGCGGAAACATTCAGTACTTC.

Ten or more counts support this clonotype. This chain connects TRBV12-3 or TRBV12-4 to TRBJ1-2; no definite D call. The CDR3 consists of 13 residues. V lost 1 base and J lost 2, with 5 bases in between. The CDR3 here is CASSLGENYGYTF. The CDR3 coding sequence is TGTGCCAGCAGTTTAGGGGAAAACTATGGCTACACCTTC.

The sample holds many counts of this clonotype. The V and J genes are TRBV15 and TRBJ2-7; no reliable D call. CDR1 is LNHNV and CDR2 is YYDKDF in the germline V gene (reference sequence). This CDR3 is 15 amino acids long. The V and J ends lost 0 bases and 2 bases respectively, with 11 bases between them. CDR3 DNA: TGTGCCACCAGCAGAGATCCGACTGGTACCTACGAGCAGTACTTC. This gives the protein CATSRDPTGTYEQYF. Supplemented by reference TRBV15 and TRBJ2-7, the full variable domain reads DAMVIQNPRYQVTQFGKPVTLSCSQTLNHNVMYWYQQKSSQAPKLLFHYYDKDFNNEADTPDNFQSRRPNTSFCFLDIRSPGLGDTAMYLCATSRDPTGTYEQYFGPGTRLTVT.

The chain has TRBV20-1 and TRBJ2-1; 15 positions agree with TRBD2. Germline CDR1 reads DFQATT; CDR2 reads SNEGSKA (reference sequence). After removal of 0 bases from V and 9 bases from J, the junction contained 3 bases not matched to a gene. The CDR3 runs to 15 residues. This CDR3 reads CSAREPGLAGGEQFF. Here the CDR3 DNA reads TGCAGTGCTAGAGAACCGGGACTAGCGGGAGGTGAGCAGTTCTTC.

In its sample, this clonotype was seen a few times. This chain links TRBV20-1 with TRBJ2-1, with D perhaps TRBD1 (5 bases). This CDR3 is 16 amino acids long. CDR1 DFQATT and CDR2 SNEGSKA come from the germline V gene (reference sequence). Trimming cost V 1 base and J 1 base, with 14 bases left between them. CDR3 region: CSARVSRVESYNEQFF. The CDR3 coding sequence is TGCAGTGCTAGAGTTAGCAGGGTAGAGTCCTACAATGAGCAGTTCTTC.

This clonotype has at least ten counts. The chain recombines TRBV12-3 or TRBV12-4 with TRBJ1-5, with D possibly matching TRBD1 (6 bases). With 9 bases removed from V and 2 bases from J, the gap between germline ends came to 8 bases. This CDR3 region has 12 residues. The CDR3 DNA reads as TGTGCCAGTAACAGGGGCAATCAGCCCCAGCATTTT. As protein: CASNRGNQPQHF.

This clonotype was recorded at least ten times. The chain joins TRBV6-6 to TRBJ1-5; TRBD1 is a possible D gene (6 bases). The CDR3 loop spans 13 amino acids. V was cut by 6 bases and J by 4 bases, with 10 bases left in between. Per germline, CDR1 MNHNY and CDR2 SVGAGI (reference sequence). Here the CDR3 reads CASRTDRNQPQHF. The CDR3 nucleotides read TGTGCCAGCAGAACCGACAGGAATCAGCCCCAGCATTTT.

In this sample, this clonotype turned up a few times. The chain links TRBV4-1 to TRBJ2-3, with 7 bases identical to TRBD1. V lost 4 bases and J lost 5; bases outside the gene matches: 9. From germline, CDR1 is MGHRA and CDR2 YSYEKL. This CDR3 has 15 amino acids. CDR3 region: CASSRTGVDGDTQYF. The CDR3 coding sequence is TGCGCCAGCAGCCGAACAGGGGTGGATGGAGATACGCAGTATTTT.

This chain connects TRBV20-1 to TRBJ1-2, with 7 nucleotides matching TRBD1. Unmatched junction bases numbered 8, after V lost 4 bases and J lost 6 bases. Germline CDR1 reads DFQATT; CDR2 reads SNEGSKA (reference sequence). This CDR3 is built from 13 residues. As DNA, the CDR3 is TGCAGTGCTACGACAGGGATTAGCGATGGCTACACCTTC. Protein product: CSATTGISDGYTF.

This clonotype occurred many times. The CDR3 here is CASSPGTVNYGYTF. The CDR3 DNA sequence: TGTGCCAGCAGCCCCGGGACAGTTAACTATGGCTACACCTTC. The J gene is TRBJ1-2, the V gene TRBV4-2; 7 bases align to TRBD1. The CDR3 has 14 residues. V was pared by 4 bases and J by 1 base, with 3 bases of the junction left unmatched. Germline V gene data show CDR1 as LGHNA and CDR2 as YNFKEQ.

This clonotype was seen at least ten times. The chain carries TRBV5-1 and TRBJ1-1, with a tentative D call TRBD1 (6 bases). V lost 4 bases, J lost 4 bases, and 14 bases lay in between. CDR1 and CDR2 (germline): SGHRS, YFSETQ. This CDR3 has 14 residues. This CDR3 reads CASSAYSGVTEAFF. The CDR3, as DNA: TGCGCCAGCAGCGCGTACTCAGGGGTCACTGAAGCTTTCTTT.

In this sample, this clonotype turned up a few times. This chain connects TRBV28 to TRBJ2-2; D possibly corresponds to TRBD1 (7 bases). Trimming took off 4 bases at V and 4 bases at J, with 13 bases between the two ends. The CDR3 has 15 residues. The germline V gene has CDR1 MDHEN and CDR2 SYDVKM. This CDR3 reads CASSSQGGGTGELFF. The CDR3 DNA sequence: TGTGCCAGCAGTTCTCAGGGGGGCGGCACCGGGGAGCTGTTTTTT. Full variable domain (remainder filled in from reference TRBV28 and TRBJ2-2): DVKVTQSSRYLVKRTGEKVFLECVQDMDHENMFWYRQDPGLGLRLIYFSYDVKMKEKGDIPEGYSVSREKKERFSLILESASTNQTSMYLCASSSQGGGTGELFFGEGSRLTVL.

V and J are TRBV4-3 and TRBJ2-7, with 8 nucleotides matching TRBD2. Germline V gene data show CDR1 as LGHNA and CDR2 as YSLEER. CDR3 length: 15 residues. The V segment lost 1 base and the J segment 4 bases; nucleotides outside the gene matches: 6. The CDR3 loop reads CASSQVAAGVYEQYF. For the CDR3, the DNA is TGCGCCAGCAGCCAAGTGGCAGCGGGAGTTTACGAGCAGTACTTC.

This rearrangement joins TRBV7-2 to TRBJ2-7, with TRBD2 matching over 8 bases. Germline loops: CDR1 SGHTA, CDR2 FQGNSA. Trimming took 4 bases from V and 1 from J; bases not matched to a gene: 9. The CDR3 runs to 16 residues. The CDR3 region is CASSSSGRGVSYEQYF. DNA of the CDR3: TGTGCCAGCAGCTCCTCAGGGCGGGGGGTTTCCTACGAGCAGTACTTC.

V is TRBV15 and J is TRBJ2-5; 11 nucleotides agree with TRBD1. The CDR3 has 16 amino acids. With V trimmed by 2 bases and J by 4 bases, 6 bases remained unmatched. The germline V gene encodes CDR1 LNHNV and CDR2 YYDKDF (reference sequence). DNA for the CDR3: TGTGCCACCAGCAGAACCCTCGGGACAGGGGGAGAGACCCAGTACTTC. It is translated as CATSRTLGTGGETQYF.

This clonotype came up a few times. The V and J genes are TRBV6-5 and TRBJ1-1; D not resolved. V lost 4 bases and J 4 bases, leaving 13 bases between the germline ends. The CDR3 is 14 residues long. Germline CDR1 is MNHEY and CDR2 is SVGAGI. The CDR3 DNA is TGTGCCAGCAGTTTCAGTGGGTCGAGCACTGAAGCTTTCTTT. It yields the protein CASSFSGSSTEAFF.

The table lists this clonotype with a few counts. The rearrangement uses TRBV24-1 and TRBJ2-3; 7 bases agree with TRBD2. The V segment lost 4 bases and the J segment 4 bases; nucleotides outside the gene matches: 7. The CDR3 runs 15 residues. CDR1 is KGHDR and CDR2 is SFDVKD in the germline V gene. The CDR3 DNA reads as TGTGCCACCAGTGACCCGGGACTATTGGCAGATACGCAGTATTTT. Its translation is CATSDPGLLADTQYF.

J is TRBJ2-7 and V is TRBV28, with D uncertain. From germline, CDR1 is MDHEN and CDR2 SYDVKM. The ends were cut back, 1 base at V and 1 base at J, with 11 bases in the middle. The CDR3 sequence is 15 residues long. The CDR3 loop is CASSLSDKPSYEQYF. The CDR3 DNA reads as TGTGCCAGCAGTTTATCCGACAAGCCATCCTACGAGCAGTACTTC. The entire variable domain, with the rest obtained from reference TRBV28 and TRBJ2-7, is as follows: DVKVTQSSRYLVKRTGEKVFLECVQDMDHENMFWYRQDPGLGLRLIYFSYDVKMKEKGDIPEGYSVSREKKERFSLILESASTNQTSMYLCASSLSDKPSYEQYFGPGTRLTVT.

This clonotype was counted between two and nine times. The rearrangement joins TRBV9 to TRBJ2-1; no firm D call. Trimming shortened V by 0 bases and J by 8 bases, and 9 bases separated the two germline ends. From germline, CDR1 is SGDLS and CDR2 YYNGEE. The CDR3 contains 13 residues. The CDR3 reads CASSVVTKDEQFF. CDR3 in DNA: TGTGCCAGCAGCGTAGTTACTAAGGATGAGCAGTTCTTC.

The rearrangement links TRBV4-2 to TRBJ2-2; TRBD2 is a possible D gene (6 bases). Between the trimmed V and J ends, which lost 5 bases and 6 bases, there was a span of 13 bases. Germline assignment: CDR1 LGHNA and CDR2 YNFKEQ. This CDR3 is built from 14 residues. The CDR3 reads CASSETGSPGELFF. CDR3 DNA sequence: TGTGCCAGCAGCGAGACCGGGAGCCCCGGGGAGCTGTTTTTT.